The source of this T cell receptor (beta chain) is a study of blood T cell repertoires in COVID-19. This table comes from immunoSEQ multiplex PCR, and its TCRdb copy is limited to in-frame clones, with some not included. The table records fewer than 85,000 clones, 70% to 85% of them present only once. This clone was observed once. Sequenced material: peripheral blood. This clonotype was sampled from a woman aged 60-75 years with acute or convalescent COVID-19.

The CDR3 nucleotides read TGTGCCAGCAGCCCGAGGAAGGGGGTTGTTGGGGCTGAAGCTTTCTTT. Encoded protein: CASSPRKGVVGAEAFF. V gene TRBV11-1 combines with J gene TRBJ1-1; a weak D match, TRBD1 (6 bases). In germline, CDR1 is SGHAT, CDR2 FQDESV (reference sequence). The CDR3 extends over 16 amino acids. Trimming removed 5 bases at V and 6 bases at J, with 22 bases between.